This T cell receptor beta chain was retrieved from a study of blood T cell repertoires in COVID-19. On the study more broadly: Specimens from acute and convalescent COVID-19 originated in the United States, Italy and Spain. Sources were T cells, B-cell-depleted T cells, or PBMCs; the material itself was cDNA or gDNA.

Source study methods: Quantification of nucleated cells was approximated via reference gene primer amplification. The protocol was immunoSEQ multiplex PCR, while the TCRdb copy is restricted to in-frame clones and leaves out a portion. D and trimming come from the DNA, and the V and J calls and clone size come from that table. In the table there are about 89,000 clones, more than 70% of which are singletons. Germline V gene data show CDR1 as MNHEY and CDR2 as SVGAGI. V lost 7 bases and J lost 9; bases outside the gene matches: 10. This CDR3 spans 14 amino acids. The material sequenced was peripheral blood. The chain carries TRBV6-5 and TRBJ2-1; 9 nucleotides match TRBD1. This sequence originates from a woman aged 80 or over with acute or convalescent COVID-19. The CDR3 DNA reads TGTGCCAGCATTTCCCCGGGACAGGGAACTGAGCAGTTCTTC. The encoded protein is CASISPGQGTEQFF.